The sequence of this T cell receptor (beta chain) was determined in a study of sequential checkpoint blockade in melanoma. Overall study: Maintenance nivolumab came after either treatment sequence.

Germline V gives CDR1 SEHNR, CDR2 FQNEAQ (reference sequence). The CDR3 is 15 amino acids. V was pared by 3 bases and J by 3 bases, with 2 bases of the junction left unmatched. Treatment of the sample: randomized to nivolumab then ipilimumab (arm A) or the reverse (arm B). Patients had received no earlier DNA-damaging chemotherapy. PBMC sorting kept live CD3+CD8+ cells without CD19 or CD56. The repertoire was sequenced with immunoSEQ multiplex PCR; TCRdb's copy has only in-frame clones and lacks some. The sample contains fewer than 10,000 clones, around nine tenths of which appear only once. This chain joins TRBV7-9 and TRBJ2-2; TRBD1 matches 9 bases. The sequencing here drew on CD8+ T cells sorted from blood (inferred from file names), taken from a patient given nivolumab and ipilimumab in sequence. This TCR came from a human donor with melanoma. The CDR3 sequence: CASSLGQGYTGELFF. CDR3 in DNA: TGTGCCAGCAGCTTGGGACAGGGTTACACCGGGGAGCTGTTTTTT.